Described below is a single T cell receptor beta chain sequence and its context. The target antigen is unknown. This entry belongs to a study of graft-versus-host responses after intestinal transplantation. Study summary: Induction using anti-thymocyte globulin, followed by tacrolimus and steroids for two to four years, was given to all recipients.

Looked up from germline, CDR1 is MNHEY and CDR2 is SVGAGI. The CDR3 is 11 residues long. V lost 2 bases and J lost 6, with 5 bases in between. Profiled with immunoSEQ multiplex PCR; TCRdb holds only in-frame clones, not every one. The sample has tens of thousands of clones, around 90% seen once. The receptor comes from a human donor who received an intestinal transplant. The chain is built from TRBV6-5 and TRBJ2-7; TRBD2 might be the D (5 bases). The sample consisted of unstimulated CD8+ T cells sorted from spleen or lymph node cells, taken before intestinal transplant. The CDR3 sequence is CASSYGGEQYF. The DNA for the CDR3 is TGTGCCAGCAGTTACGGAGGCGAGCAGTACTTC.